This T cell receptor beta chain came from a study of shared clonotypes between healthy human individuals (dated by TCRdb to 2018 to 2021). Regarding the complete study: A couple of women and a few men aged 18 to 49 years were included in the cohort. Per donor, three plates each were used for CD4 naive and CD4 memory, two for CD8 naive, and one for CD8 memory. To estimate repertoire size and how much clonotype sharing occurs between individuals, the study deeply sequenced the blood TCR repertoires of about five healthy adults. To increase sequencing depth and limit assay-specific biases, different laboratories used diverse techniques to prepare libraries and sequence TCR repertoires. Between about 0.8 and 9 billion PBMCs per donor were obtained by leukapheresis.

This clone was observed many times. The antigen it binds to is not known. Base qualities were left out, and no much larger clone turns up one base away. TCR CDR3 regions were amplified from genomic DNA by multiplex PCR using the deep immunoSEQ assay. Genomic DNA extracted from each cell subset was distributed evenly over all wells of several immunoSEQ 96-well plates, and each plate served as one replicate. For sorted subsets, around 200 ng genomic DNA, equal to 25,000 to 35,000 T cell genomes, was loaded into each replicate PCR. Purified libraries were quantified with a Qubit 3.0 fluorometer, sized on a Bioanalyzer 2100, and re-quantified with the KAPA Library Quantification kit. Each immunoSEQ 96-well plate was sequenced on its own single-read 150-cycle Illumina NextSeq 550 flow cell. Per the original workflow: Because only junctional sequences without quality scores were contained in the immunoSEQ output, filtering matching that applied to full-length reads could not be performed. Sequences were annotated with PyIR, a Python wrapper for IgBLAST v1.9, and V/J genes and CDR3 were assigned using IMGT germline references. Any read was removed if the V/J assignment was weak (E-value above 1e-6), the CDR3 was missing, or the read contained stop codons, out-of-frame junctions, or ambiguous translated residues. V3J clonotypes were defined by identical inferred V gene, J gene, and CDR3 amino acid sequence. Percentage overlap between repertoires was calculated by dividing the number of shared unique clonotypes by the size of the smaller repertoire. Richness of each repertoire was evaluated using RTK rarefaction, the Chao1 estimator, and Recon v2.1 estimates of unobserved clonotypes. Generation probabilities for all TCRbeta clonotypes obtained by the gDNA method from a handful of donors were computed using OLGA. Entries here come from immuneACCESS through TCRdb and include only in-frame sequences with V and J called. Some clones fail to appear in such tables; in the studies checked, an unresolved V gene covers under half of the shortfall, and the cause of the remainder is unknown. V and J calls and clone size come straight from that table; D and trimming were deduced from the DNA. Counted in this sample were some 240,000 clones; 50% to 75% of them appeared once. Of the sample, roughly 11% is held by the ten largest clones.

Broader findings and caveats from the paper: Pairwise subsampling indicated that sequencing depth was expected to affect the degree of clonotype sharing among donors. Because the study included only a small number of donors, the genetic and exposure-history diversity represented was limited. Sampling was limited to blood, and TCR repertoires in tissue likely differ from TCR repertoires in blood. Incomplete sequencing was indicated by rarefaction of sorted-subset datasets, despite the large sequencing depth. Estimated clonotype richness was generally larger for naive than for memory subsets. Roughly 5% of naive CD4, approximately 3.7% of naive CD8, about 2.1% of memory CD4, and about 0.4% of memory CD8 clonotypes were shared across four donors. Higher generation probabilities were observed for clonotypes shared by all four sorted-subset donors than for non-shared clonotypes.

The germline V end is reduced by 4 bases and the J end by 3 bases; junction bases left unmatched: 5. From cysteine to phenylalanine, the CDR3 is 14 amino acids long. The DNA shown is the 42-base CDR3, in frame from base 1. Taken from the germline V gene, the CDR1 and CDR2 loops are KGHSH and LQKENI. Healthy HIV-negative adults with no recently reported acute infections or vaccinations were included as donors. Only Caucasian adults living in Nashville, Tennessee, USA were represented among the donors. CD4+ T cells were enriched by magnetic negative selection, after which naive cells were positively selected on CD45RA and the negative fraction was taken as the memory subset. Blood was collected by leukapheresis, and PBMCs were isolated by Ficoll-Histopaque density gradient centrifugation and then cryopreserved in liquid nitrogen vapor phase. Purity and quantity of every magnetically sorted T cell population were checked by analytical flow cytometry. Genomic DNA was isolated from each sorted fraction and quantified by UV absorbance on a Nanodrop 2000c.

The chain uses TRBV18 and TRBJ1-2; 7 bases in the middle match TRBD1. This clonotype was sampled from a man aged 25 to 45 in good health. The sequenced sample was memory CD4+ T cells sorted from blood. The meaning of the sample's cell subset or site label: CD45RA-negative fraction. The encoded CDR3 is CASSRDREDYGYTF. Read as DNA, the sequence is TGTGCCAGCTCACGCGACAGGGAAGACTATGGCTACACCTTC.